This passage covers 4 T cell receptor beta chains from one sample sequenced in a study of technical replicates of blood from a few donors. Method: immunoSEQ multiplex PCR; TCRdb's copy keeps in-frame clones and lacks some. The data contain more than 90,000 clones, nearly 97% of them singletons. Sample: T cells isolated from PBMCs. The receptor source for this set is a human donor in good health.

This chain's CDR3 is CASSLRLLAGGFQETQYF. The CDR3 region has the DNA TGTGCCAGCAGCTTACGACTACTAGCGGGAGGGTTCCAAGAGACCCAGTACTTC. This chain connects TRBV7-9 to TRBJ2-5, with TRBD2 matching 13 bases. Trimming cost V 2 bases and J 1 base; bases outside gene matches: 7. Germline V gives CDR1 SEHNR, CDR2 FQNEAQ (reference sequence). The CDR3 loop spans 18 amino acids. Complete variable domain (other parts from reference TRBV7-9 and TRBJ2-5): DTGVSQNPRHKITKRGQNVTFRCDPISEHNRLYWYRQTLGQGPEFLTYFQNEAQLEKSRLLSDRFSAERPKGSFSTLEIQRTEQGDSAMYLCASSLRLLAGGFQETQYFGPGTRLLVL.

The chain is built from TRBV5-1 and TRBJ1-5; 9 bases align to TRBD1. Trimming took 0 bases from V and 5 from J; bases not matched to a gene: 3. This CDR3 spans 15 amino acids. Germline V gene lookup returns CDR1 SGHRS and CDR2 YFSETQ. The CDR3 sequence is CASSLDGTGHQPQHF. The CDR3 bases are TGCGCCAGCAGCTTGGACGGGACAGGGCATCAGCCCCAGCATTTT. The whole variable domain, remainder taken from reference TRBV5-1 and TRBJ1-5, is KAGVTQTPRYLIKTRGQQVTLSCSPISGHRSVSWYQQTPGQGLQFLFEYFSETQRNKGNFPGRFSGRQFSNSRSEMNVSTLELGDSALYLCASSLDGTGHQPQHFGDGTRLSIL.

For the CDR3, the DNA is TGTGCCAGCAGTATCAACGGGGGATTCGACACTGAAGCTTTCTTT. This sequence encodes CASSINGGFDTEAFF. This sequence joins TRBV6-1 and TRBJ1-1, with D possibly being TRBD1 (5 bases). Germline V gene sequence: CDR1 MNHNS, CDR2 SASEGT. Between the trimmed V and J ends, which lost 5 bases and 3 bases, there was a span of 16 bases. The CDR3 runs to 15 residues.

The rearrangement joins TRBV7-9 to TRBJ2-7; 9 bases are shared with TRBD1. Germline V gives CDR1 SEHNR, CDR2 FQNEAQ (reference sequence). Germline trimming cut 1 base from V and 0 bases from J; bases unmatched to any gene: 10. This CDR3 has 18 amino acids. The CDR3 reads CASSLGIAGTGTSYEQYF. The CDR3 DNA reads TGTGCCAGCAGCTTAGGCATAGCCGGGACAGGGACCTCCTACGAGCAGTACTTC.